A single T cell receptor (beta chain) is shown here with its context. The germline V gene encodes CDR1 LGHNT and CDR2 FRNRAP. The CDR3 covers 16 residues. This entry is derived from a study of sequential checkpoint blockade in melanoma. Using immunoSEQ multiplex PCR, the repertoire was profiled, and TCRdb retains in-frame clones only, with some absent. The data show roughly 20,000 clones, approximately 30% seen once. Treatment defined: randomized to nivolumab then ipilimumab (arm A) or the reverse (arm B). V usage is TRBV12-5 and J usage is TRBJ2-2; 12 bases are a match to TRBD1. Sample: tumor tissue (inferred from file names), taken from a patient given nivolumab and ipilimumab in sequence. This receptor was taken from a human donor with melanoma. The CDR3 spells CASNPGDRGPTGELFF. The CDR3 DNA is TGTGCCAGCAACCCGGGGGACAGGGGGCCCACCGGGGAGCTGTTTTTT. Based on the CDR3 plus reference TRBV12-5 and TRBJ2-2, the full variable domain is DARVTQTPRHKVTEMGQEVTMRCQPILGHNTVFWYRQTMMQGLELLAYFRNRAPLDDSGMPKDRFSAEMPDATLATLKIQPSEPRDSAVYFCASNPGDRGPTGELFFGEGSRLTVL.